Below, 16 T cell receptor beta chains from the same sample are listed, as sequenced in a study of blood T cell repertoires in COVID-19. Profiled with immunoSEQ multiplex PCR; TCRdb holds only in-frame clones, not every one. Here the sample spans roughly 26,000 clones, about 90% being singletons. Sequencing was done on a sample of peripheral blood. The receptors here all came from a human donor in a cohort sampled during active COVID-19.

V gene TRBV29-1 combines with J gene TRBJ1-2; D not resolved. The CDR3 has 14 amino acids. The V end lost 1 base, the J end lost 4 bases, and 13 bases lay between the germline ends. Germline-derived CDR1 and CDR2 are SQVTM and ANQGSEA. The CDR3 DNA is TGCAGCGTTGAAGTTCGGGGAAGTCTCTATGGCTACACCTTC. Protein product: CSVEVRGSLYGYTF.

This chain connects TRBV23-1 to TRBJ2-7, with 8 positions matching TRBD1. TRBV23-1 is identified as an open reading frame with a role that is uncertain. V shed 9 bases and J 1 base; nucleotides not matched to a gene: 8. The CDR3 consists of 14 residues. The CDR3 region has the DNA TGCGCCAGGAGGACAGGGAAGGGATCCTACGAGCAGTACGTC. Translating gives CARRTGKGSYEQYV.

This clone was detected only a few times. CDR3 bases: TGTGCCACCAGTGATTCCAGGACAGGGCTTAATTCACCCCTCCACTTT. Its protein product is CATSDSRTGLNSPLHF. V and J are TRBV24-1 and TRBJ1-6; TRBD1 aligns across 8 bases. The germline V gene encodes CDR1 KGHDR and CDR2 SFDVKD. Losses at the gene ends were 2 bases for V and 6 bases for J; bases not matched to a gene: 5. CDR3 length equals 16 residues.

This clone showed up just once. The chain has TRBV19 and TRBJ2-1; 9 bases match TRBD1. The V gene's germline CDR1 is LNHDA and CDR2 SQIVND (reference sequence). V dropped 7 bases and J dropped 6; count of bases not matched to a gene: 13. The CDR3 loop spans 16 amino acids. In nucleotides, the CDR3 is TGTGCCAGTATTAGGGGGGCCGGGACAGGGATCAATGAGCAGTTCTTC. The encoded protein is CASIRGAGTGINEQFF.

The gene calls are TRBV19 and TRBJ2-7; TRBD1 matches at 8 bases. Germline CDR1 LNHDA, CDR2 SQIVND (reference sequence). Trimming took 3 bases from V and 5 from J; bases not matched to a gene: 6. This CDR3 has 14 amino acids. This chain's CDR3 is CASSIPTGVHEQYF. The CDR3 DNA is TGTGCCAGTAGTATTCCGACAGGGGTCCACGAGCAGTACTTC.

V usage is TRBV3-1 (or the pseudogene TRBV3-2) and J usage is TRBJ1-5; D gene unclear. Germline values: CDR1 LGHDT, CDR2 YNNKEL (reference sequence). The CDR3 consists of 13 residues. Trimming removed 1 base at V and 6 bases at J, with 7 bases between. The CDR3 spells CASSQALAQPQHF. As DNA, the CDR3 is TGTGCCAGCAGCCAAGCTCTGGCTCAGCCCCAGCATTTT.

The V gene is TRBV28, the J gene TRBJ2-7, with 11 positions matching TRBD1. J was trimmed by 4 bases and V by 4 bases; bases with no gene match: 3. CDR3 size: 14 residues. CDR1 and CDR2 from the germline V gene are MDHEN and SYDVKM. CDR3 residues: CASSSGQGAYEQYV. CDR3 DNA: TGTGCCAGCAGTTCCGGACAGGGGGCGTACGAGCAGTACGTC.

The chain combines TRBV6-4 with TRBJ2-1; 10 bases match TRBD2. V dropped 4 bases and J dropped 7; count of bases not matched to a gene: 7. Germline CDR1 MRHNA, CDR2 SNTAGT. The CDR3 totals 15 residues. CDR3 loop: CASSVAGGSGNEQFF. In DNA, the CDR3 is TGTGCCAGCAGTGTAGCGGGGGGATCCGGAAATGAGCAGTTCTTC.

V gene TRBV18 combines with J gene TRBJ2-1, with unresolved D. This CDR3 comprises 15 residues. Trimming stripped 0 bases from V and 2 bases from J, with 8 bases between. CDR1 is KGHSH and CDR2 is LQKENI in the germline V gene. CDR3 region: CASSPPAVTYNEQFF. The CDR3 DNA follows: TGTGCCAGCTCACCACCGGCCGTAACCTACAATGAGCAGTTCTTC.

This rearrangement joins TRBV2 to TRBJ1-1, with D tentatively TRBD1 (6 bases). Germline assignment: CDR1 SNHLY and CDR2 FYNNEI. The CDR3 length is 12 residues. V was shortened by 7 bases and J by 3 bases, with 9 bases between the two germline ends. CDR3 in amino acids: CASKNRDTEAFF. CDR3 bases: TGTGCCAGCAAGAACAGGGACACTGAAGCTTTCTTT.

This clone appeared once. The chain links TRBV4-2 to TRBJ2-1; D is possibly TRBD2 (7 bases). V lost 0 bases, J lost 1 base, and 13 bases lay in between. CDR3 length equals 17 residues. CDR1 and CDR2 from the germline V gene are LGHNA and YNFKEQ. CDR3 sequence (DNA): TGTGCCAGCAGCCAAGATCCTGCGGGGGCGTCCTACAATGAGCAGTTCTTC. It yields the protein CASSQDPAGASYNEQFF.

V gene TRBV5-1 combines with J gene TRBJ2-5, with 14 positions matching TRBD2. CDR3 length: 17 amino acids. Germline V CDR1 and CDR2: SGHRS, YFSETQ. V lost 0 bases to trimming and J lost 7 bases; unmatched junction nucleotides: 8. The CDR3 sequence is CASSLAPTSGGAVTQYF. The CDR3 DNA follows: TGCGCCAGCAGCTTGGCACCGACTAGCGGGGGGGCCGTGACCCAGTACTTC. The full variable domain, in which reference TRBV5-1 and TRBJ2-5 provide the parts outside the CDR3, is KAGVTQTPRYLIKTRGQQVTLSCSPISGHRSVSWYQQTPGQGLQFLFEYFSETQRNKGNFPGRFSGRQFSNSRSEMNVSTLELGDSALYLCASSLAPTSGGAVTQYFGPGTRLLVL.

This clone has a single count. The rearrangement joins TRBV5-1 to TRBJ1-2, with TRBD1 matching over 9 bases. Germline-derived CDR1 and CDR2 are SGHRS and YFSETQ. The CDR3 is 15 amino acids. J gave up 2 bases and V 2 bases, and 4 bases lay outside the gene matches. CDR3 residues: CASSLQGANNYGYTF. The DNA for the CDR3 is TGCGCCAGCAGCTTACAGGGGGCCAACAACTATGGCTACACCTTC.

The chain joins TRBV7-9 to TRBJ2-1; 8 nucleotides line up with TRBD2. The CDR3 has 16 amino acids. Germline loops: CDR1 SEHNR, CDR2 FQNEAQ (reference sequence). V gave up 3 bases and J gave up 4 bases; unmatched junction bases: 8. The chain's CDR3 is CASSLRRGATYNEQFF. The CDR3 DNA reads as TGTGCCAGCAGCTTGAGGCGGGGGGCGACATACAATGAGCAGTTCTTC.

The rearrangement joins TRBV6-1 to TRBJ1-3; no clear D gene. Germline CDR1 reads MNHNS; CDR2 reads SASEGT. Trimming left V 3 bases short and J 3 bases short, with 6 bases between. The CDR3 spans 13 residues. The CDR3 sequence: CASSDTGGNTIYF. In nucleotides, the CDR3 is TGTGCCAGCAGTGATACGGGTGGAAACACCATATATTTT.

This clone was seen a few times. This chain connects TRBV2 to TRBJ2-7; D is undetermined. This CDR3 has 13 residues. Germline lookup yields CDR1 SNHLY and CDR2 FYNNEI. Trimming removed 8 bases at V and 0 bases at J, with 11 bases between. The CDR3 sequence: CASGQPTSYEQYF. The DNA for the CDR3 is TGTGCCAGCGGGCAGCCAACCTCCTACGAGCAGTACTTC.